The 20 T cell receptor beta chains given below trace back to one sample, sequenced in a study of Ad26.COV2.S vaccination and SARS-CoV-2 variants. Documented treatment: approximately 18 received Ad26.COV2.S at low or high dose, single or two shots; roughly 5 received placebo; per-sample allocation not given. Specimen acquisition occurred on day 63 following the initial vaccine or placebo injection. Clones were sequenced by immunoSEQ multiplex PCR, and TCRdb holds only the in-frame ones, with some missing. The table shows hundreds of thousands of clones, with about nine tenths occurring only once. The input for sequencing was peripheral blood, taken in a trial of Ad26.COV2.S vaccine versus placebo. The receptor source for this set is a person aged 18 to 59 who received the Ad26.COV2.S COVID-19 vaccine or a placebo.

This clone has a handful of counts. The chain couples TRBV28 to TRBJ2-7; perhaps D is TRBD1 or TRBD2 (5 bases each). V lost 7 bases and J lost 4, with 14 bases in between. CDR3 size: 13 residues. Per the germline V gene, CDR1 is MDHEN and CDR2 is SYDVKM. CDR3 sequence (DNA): TGTGCCAGCACCGTGGACGGGACGTACGAGCAGTACTTC. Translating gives CASTVDGTYEQYF.

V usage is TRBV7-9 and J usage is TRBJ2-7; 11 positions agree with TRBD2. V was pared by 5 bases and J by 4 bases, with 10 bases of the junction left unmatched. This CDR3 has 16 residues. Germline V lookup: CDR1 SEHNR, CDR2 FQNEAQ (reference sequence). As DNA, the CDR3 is TGTGCCAGCAGCCTTAGTTCGGCTAGCGGGAGGTACGAGCAGTACTTC. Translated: CASSLSSASGRYEQYF.

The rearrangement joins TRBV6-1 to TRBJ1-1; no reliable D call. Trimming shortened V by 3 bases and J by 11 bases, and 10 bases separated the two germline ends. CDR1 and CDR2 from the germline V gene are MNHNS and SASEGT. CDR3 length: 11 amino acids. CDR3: CASSDNLYAFF. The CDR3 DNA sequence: TGTGCCAGCAGTGATAATCTTTATGCTTTCTTT.

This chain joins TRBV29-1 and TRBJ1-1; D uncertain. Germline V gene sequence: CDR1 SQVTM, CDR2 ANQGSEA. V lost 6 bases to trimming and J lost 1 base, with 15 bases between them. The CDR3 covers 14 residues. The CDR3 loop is CSVKRTVENTEAFF. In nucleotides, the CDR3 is TGCAGCGTAAAGCGGACGGTAGAGAACACTGAAGCTTTCTTT.

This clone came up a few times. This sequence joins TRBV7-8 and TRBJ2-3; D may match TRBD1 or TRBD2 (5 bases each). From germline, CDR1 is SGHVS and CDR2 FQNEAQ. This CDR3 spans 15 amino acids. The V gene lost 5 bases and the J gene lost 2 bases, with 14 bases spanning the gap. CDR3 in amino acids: CASSPRAGATDTQYF. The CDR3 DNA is TGTGCCAGCAGCCCCAGGGCCGGGGCCACAGATACGCAGTATTTT.

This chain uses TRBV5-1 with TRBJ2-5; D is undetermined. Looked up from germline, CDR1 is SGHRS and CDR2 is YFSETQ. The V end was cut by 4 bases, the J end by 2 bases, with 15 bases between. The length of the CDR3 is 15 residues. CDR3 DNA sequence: TGCGCCAGCAGCAGGCTTGGCGCGTTTCAAGAGACCCAGTACTTC. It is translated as CASSRLGAFQETQYF.

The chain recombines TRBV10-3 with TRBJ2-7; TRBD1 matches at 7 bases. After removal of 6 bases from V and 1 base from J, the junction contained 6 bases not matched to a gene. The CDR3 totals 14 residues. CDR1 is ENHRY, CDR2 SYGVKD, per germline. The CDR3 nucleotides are TGTGCCATCAGCGGACAGGCTAAATCCTACGAGCAGTACTTC. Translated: CAISGQAKSYEQYF.

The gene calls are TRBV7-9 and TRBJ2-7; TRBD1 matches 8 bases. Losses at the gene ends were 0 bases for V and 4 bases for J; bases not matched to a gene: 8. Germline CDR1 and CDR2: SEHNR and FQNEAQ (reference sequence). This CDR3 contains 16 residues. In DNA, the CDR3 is TGTGCCAGCAGCTTAGCGCTCGGACAGGGCATGTACGAGCAGTACTTC. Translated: CASSLALGQGMYEQYF.

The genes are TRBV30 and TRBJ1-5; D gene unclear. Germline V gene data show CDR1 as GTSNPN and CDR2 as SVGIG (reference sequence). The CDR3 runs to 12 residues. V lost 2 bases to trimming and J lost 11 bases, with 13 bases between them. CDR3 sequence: CAWSTPGSAQHF. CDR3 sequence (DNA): TGTGCCTGGAGTACCCCCGGTTCCGCCCAGCATTTT.

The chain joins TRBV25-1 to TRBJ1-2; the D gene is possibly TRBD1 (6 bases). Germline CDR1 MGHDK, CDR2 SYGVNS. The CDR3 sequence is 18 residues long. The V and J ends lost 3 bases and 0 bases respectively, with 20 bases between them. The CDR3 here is CASSDPSGVGIANYGYTF. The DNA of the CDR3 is TGTGCCAGCAGTGATCCCTCAGGGGTCGGAATAGCTAACTATGGCTACACCTTC.

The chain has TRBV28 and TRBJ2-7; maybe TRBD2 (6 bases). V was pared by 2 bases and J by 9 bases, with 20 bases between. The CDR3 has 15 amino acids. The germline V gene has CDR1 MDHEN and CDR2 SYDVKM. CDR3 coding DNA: TGTGCCAGCAGTTTAGCGGGATCCTTGTCGGTTGGGCAGTACTTC. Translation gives CASSLAGSLSVGQYF.

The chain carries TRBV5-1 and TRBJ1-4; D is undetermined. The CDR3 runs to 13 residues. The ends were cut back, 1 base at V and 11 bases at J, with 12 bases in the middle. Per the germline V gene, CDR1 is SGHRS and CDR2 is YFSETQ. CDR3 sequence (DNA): TGCGCCAGCAGCTTGCCTCCTGAGAACAAACTGTTTTTT. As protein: CASSLPPENKLFF.

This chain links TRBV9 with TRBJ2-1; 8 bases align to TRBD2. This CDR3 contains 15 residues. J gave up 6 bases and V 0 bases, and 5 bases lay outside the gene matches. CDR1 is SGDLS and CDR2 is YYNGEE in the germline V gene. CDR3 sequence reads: CASSVVDSGTNEQFF. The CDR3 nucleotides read TGTGCCAGCAGCGTAGTTGATAGCGGGACCAATGAGCAGTTCTTC.

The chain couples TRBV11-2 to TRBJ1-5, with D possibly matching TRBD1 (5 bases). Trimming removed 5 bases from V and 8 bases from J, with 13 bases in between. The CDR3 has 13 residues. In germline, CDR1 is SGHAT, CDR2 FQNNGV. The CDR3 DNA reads TGTGCCAGCAGCCCCGGGAGGGGTAAGCCCCAGCATTTT. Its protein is CASSPGRGKPQHF.

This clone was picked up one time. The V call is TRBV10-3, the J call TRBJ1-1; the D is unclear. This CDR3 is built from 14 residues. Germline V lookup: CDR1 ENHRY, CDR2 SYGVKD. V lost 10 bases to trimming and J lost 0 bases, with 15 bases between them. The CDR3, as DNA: TGTGCCACCAGCACGGAACCAATGAACACTGAAGCTTTCTTT. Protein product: CATSTEPMNTEAFF.

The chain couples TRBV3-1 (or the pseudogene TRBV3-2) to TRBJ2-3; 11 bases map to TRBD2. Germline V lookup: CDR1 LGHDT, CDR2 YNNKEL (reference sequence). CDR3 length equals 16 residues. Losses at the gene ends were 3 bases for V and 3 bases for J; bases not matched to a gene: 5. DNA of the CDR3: TGTGCCAGCAGCCAGATGGGACTAGCGGAAACAGATACGCAGTATTTT. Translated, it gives CASSQMGLAETDTQYF.

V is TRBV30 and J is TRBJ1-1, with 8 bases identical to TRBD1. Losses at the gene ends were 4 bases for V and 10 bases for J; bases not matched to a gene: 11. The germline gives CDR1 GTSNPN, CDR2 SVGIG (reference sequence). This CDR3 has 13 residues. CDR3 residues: CAWTIRDGQGAFF. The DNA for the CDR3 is TGTGCCTGGACCATCCGGGACGGACAGGGAGCTTTCTTT.

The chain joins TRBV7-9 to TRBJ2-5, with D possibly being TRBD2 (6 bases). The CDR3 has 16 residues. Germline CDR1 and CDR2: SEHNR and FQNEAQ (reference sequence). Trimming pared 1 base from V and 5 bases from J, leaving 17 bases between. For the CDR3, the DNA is TGTGCCAGCAGCTTAGAGGGTGTGGGGCTAGCGGAGACCCAGTACTTC. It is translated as CASSLEGVGLAETQYF.

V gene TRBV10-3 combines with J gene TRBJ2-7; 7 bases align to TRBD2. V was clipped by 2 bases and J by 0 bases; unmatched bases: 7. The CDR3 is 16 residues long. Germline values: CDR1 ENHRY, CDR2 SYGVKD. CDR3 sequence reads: CAISEKAGSLSYEQYF. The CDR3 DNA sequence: TGTGCCATCAGTGAGAAAGCGGGATCGCTCTCCTACGAGCAGTACTTC.

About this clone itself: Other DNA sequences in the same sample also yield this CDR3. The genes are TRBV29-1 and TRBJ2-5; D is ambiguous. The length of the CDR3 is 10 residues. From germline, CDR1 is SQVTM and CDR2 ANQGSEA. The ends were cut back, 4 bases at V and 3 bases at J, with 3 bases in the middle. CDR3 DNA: TGCAGCGTTGGGGAAGAGACCCAGTACTTC. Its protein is CSVGEETQYF.